This entry describes one T cell receptor beta chain. The sample comes from a study of blood T cell repertoires in COVID-19. Study at large: The cDNA or gDNA used as material had been derived from T cells, B-cell-depleted T cells, or PBMCs.

Here immunoSEQ multiplex PCR was the method, and the copy in TCRdb shows in-frame clones only, minus some. The sample has tens of thousands of clones, around 89% seen once. Germline assignment: CDR1 SEHNR and CDR2 FQNEAQ (reference sequence). CDR3 length: 17 residues. The trim removed 1 base at V and 0 bases at J, leaving 6 bases unmatched. Sequencing input: peripheral blood. The chain couples TRBV7-9 to TRBJ1-1, with TRBD1 matching over 9 bases. The clonotype was recovered from a human donor in a cohort sampled during active COVID-19. The CDR3 protein is CASSLGDRAGVNTEAFF. CDR3 coding DNA: TGTGCCAGCAGCTTAGGGGACAGGGCTGGGGTGAACACTGAAGCTTTCTTT. Full variable domain (remainder filled in from reference TRBV7-9 and TRBJ1-1): DTGVSQNPRHKITKRGQNVTFRCDPISEHNRLYWYRQTLGQGPEFLTYFQNEAQLEKSRLLSDRFSAERPKGSFSTLEIQRTEQGDSAMYLCASSLGDRAGVNTEAFFGQGTRLTVV.